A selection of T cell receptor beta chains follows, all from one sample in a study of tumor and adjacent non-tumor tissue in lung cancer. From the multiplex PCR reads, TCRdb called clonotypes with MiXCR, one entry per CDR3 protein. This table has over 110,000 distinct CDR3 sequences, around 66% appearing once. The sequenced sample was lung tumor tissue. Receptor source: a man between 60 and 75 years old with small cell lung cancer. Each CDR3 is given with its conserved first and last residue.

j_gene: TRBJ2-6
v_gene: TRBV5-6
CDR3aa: CASSWKGLAVSSGANVLTF

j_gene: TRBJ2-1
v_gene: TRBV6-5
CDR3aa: CASSFSYTSSYNEQFF

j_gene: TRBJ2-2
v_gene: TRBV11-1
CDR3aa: CASSSRQGYRTRELFF

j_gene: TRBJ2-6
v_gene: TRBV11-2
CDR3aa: CASSSSRQNSRANALTF

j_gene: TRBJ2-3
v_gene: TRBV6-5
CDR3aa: CASRSTSSHIDTQYF

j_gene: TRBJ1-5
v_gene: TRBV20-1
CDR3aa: CSANGRADQPQHF

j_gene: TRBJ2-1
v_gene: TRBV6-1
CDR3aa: CASSDPVRSSYNEQFF

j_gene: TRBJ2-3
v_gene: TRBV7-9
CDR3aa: CASSRAGGGLTDAQYF

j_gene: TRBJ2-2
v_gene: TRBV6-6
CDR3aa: CASSFLTGTGGAGGELFF

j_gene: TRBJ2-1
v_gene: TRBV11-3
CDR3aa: CASSLEGLNSYNEQFF

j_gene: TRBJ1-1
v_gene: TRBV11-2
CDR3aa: CVSSFVGLINSEAFF

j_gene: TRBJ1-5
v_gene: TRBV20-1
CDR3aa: CSTIRSGWSNQPQHF

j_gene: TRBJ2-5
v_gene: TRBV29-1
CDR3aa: CSVRLAGDAKTQYF

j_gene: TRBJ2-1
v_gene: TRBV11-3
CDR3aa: CASGLDGNNEQSF

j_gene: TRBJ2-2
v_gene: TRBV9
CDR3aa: CASSLQFTNTGELFF

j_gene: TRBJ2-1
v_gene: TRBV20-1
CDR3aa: CSAIVGGQGRLAGRNEQFF

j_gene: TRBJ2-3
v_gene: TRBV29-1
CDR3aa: CIVDSGRSTDMQYF

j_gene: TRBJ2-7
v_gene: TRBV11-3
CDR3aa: CASSPPGLGSSSYEQYF

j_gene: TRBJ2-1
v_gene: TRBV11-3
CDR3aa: CASSPSRGQAEQIF

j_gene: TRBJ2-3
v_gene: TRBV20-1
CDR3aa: CSAIGLAGTTDTQYF

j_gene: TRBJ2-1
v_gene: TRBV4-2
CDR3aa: CASSRTGDEQFF

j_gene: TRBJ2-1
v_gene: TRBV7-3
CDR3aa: CASSRTSNSEQFF

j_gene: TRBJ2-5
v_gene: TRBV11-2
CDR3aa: CTSEQGYQETQYF

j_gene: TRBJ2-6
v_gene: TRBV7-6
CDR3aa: CASSPGVGSSGANVLTF

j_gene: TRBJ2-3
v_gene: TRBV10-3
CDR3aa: CAIRGTDRIDTQYF

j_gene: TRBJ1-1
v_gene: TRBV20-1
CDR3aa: CSARHNVNTEAFF

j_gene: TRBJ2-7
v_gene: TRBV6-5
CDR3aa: CASSYTAPIGTGIAYEQYF

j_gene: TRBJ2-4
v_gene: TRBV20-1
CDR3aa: CSARVGTGPKNIQYF

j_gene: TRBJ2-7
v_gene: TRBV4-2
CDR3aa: CASSQDYPPRLYEQYF

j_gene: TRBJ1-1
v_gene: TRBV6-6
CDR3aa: CVSRTESYNEAFF

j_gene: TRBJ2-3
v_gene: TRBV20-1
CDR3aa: CSARRPWTGGKDTQYF

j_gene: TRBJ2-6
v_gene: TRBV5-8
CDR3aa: CASSLGRSSGANVLTF

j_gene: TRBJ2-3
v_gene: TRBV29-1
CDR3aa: CSGSRSLKTNTDTQYF

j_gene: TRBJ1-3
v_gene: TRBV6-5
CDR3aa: CASSPSRTSRNTIYF

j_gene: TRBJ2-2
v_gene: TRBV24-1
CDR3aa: CATSDSVVNTGELFF

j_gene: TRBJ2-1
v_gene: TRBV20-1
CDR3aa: CSAMKRLAGGGRYNEQFF

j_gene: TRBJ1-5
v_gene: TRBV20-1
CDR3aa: CSARDVRRNQPHYF

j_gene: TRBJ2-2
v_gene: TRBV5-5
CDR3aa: CASSPRGTERVRLFF

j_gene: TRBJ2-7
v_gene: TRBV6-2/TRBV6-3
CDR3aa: CAGSSTGPYEQYF

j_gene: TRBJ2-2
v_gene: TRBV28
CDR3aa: CASRLDSEVTGELFF

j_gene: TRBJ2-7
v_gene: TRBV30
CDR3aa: CGWTKGYSYEQYF

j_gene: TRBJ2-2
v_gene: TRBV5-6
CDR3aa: CASKGRVNTGELFF

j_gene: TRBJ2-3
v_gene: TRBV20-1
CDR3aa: CSAPTSGVRDTHYF

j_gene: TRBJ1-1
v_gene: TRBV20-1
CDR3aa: CSARGLLTMNTEAFF

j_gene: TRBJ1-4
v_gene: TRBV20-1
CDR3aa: CSARDQAGKGKLFF

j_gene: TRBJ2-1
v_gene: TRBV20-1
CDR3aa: CSARDPEARANDQFF

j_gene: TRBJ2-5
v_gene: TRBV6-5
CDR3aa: CASSRTGRAQETQYF

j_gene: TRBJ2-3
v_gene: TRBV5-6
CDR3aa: CASSPNRVATDTQYF

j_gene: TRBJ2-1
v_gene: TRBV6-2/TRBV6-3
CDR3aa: CATNPGIYNEQFF

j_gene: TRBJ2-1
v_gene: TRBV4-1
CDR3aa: CANSQDRGANNEQFF

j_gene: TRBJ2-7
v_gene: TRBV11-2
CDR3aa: CASSLSLSYEQYF

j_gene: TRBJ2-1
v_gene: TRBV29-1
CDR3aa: CSVVLLAGANGQFF

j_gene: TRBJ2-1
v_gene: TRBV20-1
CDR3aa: CIARAINEQFF

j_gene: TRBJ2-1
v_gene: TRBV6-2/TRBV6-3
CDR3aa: CASSPPGLAKYNEQSF

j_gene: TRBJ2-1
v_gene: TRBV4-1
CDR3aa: CASSQHRLAAHNEQFF